Reported below is one T cell receptor beta chain. The same CDR3 arises from other DNA sequences in this sample as well. Use of 60 Vbeta and 13 Jbeta primers characterized the PCR. Here immunoSEQ multiplex PCR was the method, and the copy in TCRdb shows in-frame clones only, minus some. The top ten clones hold 1% to 1.5% of a sample with 210,000 or so clones, about 85% of them seen once. This sample is drawn from a study of cytomegalovirus exposure and HLA in healthy donors. Per germline, CDR1 MNHNY and CDR2 SVGAGI (reference sequence). The trim removed 6 bases at V and 7 bases at J, leaving 12 bases unmatched. The CDR3 sequence is 15 residues long.

What was sequenced was PBMCs. V and J are TRBV6-6 and TRBJ1-1; the match to TRBD1 covers 9 bases. This receptor was taken from a human donor in good health. The CDR3 coding sequence is TGTGCCAGCAGGCCCCCGACAGGGGGAGGTGGTGAAGCTTTCTTT. It specifies CASRPPTGGGGEAFF.